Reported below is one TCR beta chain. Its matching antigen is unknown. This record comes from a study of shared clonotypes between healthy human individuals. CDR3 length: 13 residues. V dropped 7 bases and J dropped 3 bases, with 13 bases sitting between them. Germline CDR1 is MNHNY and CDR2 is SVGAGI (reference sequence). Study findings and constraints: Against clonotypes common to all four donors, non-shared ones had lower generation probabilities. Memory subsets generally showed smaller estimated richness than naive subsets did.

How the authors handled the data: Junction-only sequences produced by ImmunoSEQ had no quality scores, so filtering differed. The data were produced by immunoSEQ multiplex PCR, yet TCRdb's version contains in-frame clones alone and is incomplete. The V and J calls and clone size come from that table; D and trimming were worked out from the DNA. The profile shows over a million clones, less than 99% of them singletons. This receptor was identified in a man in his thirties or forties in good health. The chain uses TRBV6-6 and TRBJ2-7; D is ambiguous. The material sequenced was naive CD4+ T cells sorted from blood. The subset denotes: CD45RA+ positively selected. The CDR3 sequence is CASITGLRYEQYF. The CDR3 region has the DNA TGTGCCAGCATAACGGGTCTCCGCTACGAGCAGTACTTC.